The rows below give T cell receptor beta chains drawn from one sample of a study of breast tumors, draining lymph nodes, adjacent tissues. Each CDR3 protein gets one entry after TCRdb re-called the multiplex PCR reads with MiXCR. The sample consists of approximately 12,000 distinct CDR3 sequences, approximately 46% of them appearing once. The source material was tumor-adjacent breast tissue. The receptors derive from a female donor with breast cancer. Some clones in this sample may be carry-over from other donors' samples. The CDR3 runs from the conserved cysteine through the conserved F or W. The D gene is left open where the match is weak. Clone size is not always given. Where it is, it says once, few, many or a class for expanded clones.

D gene: TRBD1; clone size: few; V gene: TRBV6-6; J gene: TRBJ2-1; CDR3 protein: CASSYIGQGAYNEQFF; CDR3 DNA: TGTGCCAGCAGTTACATCGGACAGGGGGCCTATAATGAGCAGTTCTTC
D gene: TRBD2; clone size: few; V gene: TRBV9; J gene: TRBJ2-3; CDR3 protein: CASSQGTSGGQLHTDTQYF; CDR3 DNA: TGTGCCAGCAGTCAAGGGACTAGCGGGGGTCAGCTCCACACAGATACGCAGTATTTT
D gene: NA; clone size: NA; V gene: TRBV6-5; J gene: TRBJ1-5; CDR3 protein: CASTTGTQPQHF; CDR3 DNA: TGTGCCAGCACGACGGGCACTCAGCCCCAGCATTTT
D gene: NA; clone size: many; V gene: TRBV6-5; J gene: TRBJ2-3; CDR3 protein: CASRPMGLGTDTQYF; CDR3 DNA: TGTGCCAGCAGACCGATGGGGCTCGGCACAGATACGCAGTATTTT
D gene: NA; clone size: once; V gene: TRBV19; J gene: TRBJ1-5; CDR3 protein: CASSPDMIQGYSNQPPHF; CDR3 DNA: TGTGCCAGTAGCCCAGACATGATACAGGGTTACAGCAATCAGCCCCCGCATTTT
D gene: NA; clone size: medium-sized; V gene: TRBV9; J gene: TRBJ2-2; CDR3 protein: CASSIPPGSAETGELFF; CDR3 DNA: TGTGCCAGCAGCATCCCCCCCGGGAGCGCCGAAACCGGGGAGCTGTTTTTT
D gene: TRBD1; clone size: NA; V gene: TRBV9; J gene: TRBJ1-5; CDR3 protein: CASSVGGQANQPQHF; CDR3 DNA: TGTGCCAGCAGCGTAGGGGGACAGGCTAATCAGCCCCAGCATTTT
D gene: NA; clone size: few; V gene: TRBV29-1; J gene: TRBJ1-2; CDR3 protein: CSVGGRAGGYTF; CDR3 DNA: TGCAGCGTTGGAGGCAGGGCCGGGGGCTACACCTTC
D gene: TRBD2; clone size: once; V gene: TRBV20-1; J gene: TRBJ2-3; CDR3 protein: CSATSGRADTQYF; CDR3 DNA: TGCAGTGCTACTAGCGGGAGGGCGGATACGCAGTATTTT
D gene: TRBD2; clone size: few; V gene: TRBV20-1; J gene: TRBJ2-1; CDR3 protein: CSARTSGGGNEQFF; CDR3 DNA: TGCAGTGCTCGGACTAGCGGGGGCGGCAATGAGCAGTTCTTC
D gene: NA; clone size: NA; V gene: TRBV7-2; J gene: TRBJ2-5; CDR3 protein: CASSFFQKETQCF; CDR3 DNA: TGTGCCAGCAGCTTTTTCCAGAAAGAGACCCAGTGCTTC
D gene: NA; clone size: many; V gene: TRBV6-5; J gene: TRBJ1-4; CDR3 protein: CASRLQATNEKLFF; CDR3 DNA: TGTGCCAGCAGGTTACAGGCAACTAATGAAAAACTGTTTTTT
D gene: NA; clone size: NA; V gene: TRBV7-3; J gene: TRBJ2-7; CDR3 protein: CASSFYICSARADRGTYEQYF; CDR3 DNA: NA
D gene: NA; clone size: once; V gene: TRBV4-1; J gene: TRBJ2-7; CDR3 protein: CASSQDTSPLYEQYF; CDR3 DNA: TGCGCCAGCAGCCAAGATACTAGCCCCCTCTACGAGCAGTACTTC
D gene: TRBD1; clone size: NA; V gene: TRBV7-2; J gene: TRBJ2-7; CDR3 protein: CASSRRQGASVYEQYF; CDR3 DNA: TGTGCCAGCAGCCGTAGACAGGGGGCTAGCGTGTACGAGCAGTACTTC
D gene: TRBD1; clone size: many; V gene: TRBV19; J gene: TRBJ1-5; CDR3 protein: CASSIGDRGHQPQHF; CDR3 DNA: TGTGCCAGTAGTATAGGGGACAGGGGGCATCAGCCCCAGCATTTT
D gene: NA; clone size: NA; V gene: TRBV11-1; J gene: TRBJ1-5; CDR3 protein: CASSLHSNQPQHF; CDR3 DNA: TGTGCCAGCAGCTTACACAGCAATCAGCCCCAGCATTTT
D gene: NA; clone size: many; V gene: TRBV12-3/TRBV12-4; J gene: TRBJ2-3; CDR3 protein: CASMGEARDTQYF; CDR3 DNA: TGTGCCAGCATGGGGGAGGCACGAGATACGCAGTATTTT
D gene: NA; clone size: NA; V gene: TRBV5-1; J gene: TRBJ1-1; CDR3 protein: CASSLVGDIQNTEAFF; CDR3 DNA: TGCGCCAGCAGCTTGGTCGGGGACATCCAGAACACTGAAGCTTTCTTT
D gene: NA; clone size: medium-sized; V gene: TRBV6-5; J gene: TRBJ2-7; CDR3 protein: CASSRGRLNSYEQYF; CDR3 DNA: TGTGCCAGCAGTCGGGGACGTTTGAATTCCTACGAACAGTACTTC
D gene: NA; clone size: NA; V gene: TRBV19; J gene: TRBJ1-6; CDR3 protein: CANSITAASYNSPLHF; CDR3 DNA: TGTGCCAATAGTATAACCGCCGCCTCCTATAATTCACCCCTCCACTTT
D gene: NA; clone size: NA; V gene: TRBV10-3; J gene: TRBJ2-7; CDR3 protein: CAISLDSFYEQYF; CDR3 DNA: TGTGCCATCAGCTTGGACAGTTTCTACGAGCAGTACTTC
D gene: NA; clone size: few; V gene: TRBV6-2/TRBV6-3; J gene: TRBJ1-6; CDR3 protein: CASSPSDGGSPLHF; CDR3 DNA: TGTGCCAGCAGCCCCTCCGACGGGGGTTCACCCCTCCACTTT
D gene: NA; clone size: many; V gene: TRBV20-1; J gene: TRBJ1-4; CDR3 protein: CSARDLSGTGEKLFF; CDR3 DNA: TGCAGTGCTAGAGACCTATCGGGGACGGGAGAAAAACTGTTTTTT
D gene: NA; clone size: NA; V gene: TRBV3-1; J gene: TRBJ1-4; CDR3 protein: CASSQDIGDGEKLFF; CDR3 DNA: TGTGCCAGCAGCCAAGATATAGGGGACGGCGAAAAACTGTTTTTT
D gene: TRBD1; clone size: many; V gene: TRBV5-5; J gene: TRBJ2-1; CDR3 protein: CASSWDLTGGWGNEQFF; CDR3 DNA: TGTGCCAGCAGCTGGGATCTGACAGGGGGCTGGGGCAATGAGCAGTTCTTC
D gene: NA; clone size: NA; V gene: TRBV7-3; J gene: TRBJ1-6; CDR3 protein: CASSLGPANSPLHF; CDR3 DNA: TGTGCCAGCAGCTTAGGACCGGCTAATTCACCCCTCCACTTT
D gene: TRBD1; clone size: NA; V gene: TRBV7-9; J gene: TRBJ2-1; CDR3 protein: CASSHGQGSNEQFF; CDR3 DNA: TGTGCCAGCAGCCATGGACAGGGAAGCAACGAGCAGTTCTTC
D gene: TRBD2; clone size: NA; V gene: TRBV20-1; J gene: TRBJ2-1; CDR3 protein: CSTPGGGDNEQFF; CDR3 DNA: TGCAGTACGCCGGGGGGGGGGGACAATGAGCAGTTCTTC
D gene: NA; clone size: NA; V gene: TRBV5-1; J gene: TRBJ2-7; CDR3 protein: CASSAGRVNGDEQYF; CDR3 DNA: TGCGCCAGCAGCGCCGGGAGAGTTAATGGGGACGAGCAGTACTTC
D gene: NA; clone size: NA; V gene: TRBV5-1; J gene: TRBJ1-2; CDR3 protein: CASSLAQGSYGYTF; CDR3 DNA: TGCGCCAGCAGCTTGGCCCAGGGGAGCTATGGCTACACCTTC
D gene: NA; clone size: NA; V gene: TRBV12-3/TRBV12-4; J gene: TRBJ2-3; CDR3 protein: CASSARRDTRFTDTQYF; CDR3 DNA: TGTGCCAGCAGTGCACGCCGGGACACGAGATTCACAGATACGCAGTATTTT
D gene: TRBD1; clone size: medium-sized; V gene: TRBV4-1; J gene: TRBJ2-7; CDR3 protein: CASSQEGSRRGPGGVSYEQYF; CDR3 DNA: TGCGCCAGCAGCCAAGAGGGAAGCCGCAGGGGGCCAGGCGGGGTCTCCTACGAGCAGTACTTC
D gene: NA; clone size: NA; V gene: TRBV7-9; J gene: TRBJ1-5; CDR3 protein: CASSSETVNQTHHF; CDR3 DNA: TGCGCCAGCAGCTCCGAGACAGTTAATCAGACTCACCATTTT
D gene: TRBD2; clone size: few; V gene: TRBV6-5; J gene: TRBJ2-1; CDR3 protein: CASKTEAGNDNEQFF; CDR3 DNA: TGTGCCAGCAAAACGGAAGCGGGAAACGACAATGAGCAGTTCTTC
D gene: TRBD1; clone size: few; V gene: TRBV12-5; J gene: TRBJ1-4; CDR3 protein: CASGPPTGEREKLFF; CDR3 DNA: TGTGCTAGTGGCCCCCCGACAGGGGAGCGAGAAAAACTGTTTTTT
D gene: NA; clone size: NA; V gene: TRBV15; J gene: TRBJ2-3; CDR3 protein: CATSREWGGTDTQYF; CDR3 DNA: TGTGCCACCAGCAGAGAGTGGGGCGGCACAGATACGCAGTATTTT
D gene: TRBD2; clone size: medium-sized; V gene: TRBV6-1; J gene: TRBJ2-7; CDR3 protein: CASSLTSAEQYF; CDR3 DNA: TGTGCCAGCAGTCTGACTAGCGCCGAGCAGTACTTC
D gene: TRBD1; clone size: NA; V gene: TRBV6-2/TRBV6-3; J gene: TRBJ1-2; CDR3 protein: CASKTGTGSGYTF; CDR3 DNA: TGTGCCAGCAAAACGGGGACAGGCTCTGGCTACACCTTC
D gene: NA; clone size: NA; V gene: TRBV6-5; J gene: TRBJ1-2; CDR3 protein: CASSSRLDSSYGYTF; CDR3 DNA: TGTGCCAGCAGTTCCCGACTTGACAGTAGCTATGGCTACACCTTC
D gene: NA; clone size: many; V gene: TRBV29-1; J gene: TRBJ1-1; CDR3 protein: CSVEVGTNTEAFF; CDR3 DNA: TGCAGCGTTGAAGTGGGGACGAACACTGAAGCTTTCTTT
D gene: TRBD1; clone size: NA; V gene: TRBV5-1; J gene: TRBJ2-7; CDR3 protein: CASRLRSTGGPGEQYF; CDR3 DNA: TGCGCCAGCAGGCTACGGAGCACAGGGGGACCGGGGGAGCAGTACTTC
D gene: NA; clone size: many; V gene: TRBV7-2; J gene: TRBJ2-5; CDR3 protein: CASTLNRQETQYF; CDR3 DNA: TGTGCCAGCACCTTAAACAGGCAAGAGACCCAGTACTTC
D gene: TRBD2; clone size: many; V gene: TRBV18; J gene: TRBJ2-7; CDR3 protein: CASSPSVAGPRDEQYF; CDR3 DNA: TGTGCCAGCTCACCATCCGTAGCGGGACCAAGGGACGAGCAGTACTTC
D gene: NA; clone size: many; V gene: TRBV19; J gene: TRBJ2-2; CDR3 protein: CASSIVPTSSGELFF; CDR3 DNA: TGTGCCAGTAGTATAGTCCCGACGTCCTCCGGGGAGCTGTTTTTT
D gene: TRBD1; clone size: NA; V gene: TRBV5-1; J gene: TRBJ2-3; CDR3 protein: CASSPRPGGDYGYTDTQYF; CDR3 DNA: TGCGCCAGCAGCCCCCGCCCAGGGGGCGACTATGGCTACACAGATACGCAGTATTTT
D gene: NA; clone size: NA; V gene: TRBV9; J gene: TRBJ2-3; CDR3 protein: CASSVSTQDTQYF; CDR3 DNA: TGTGCCAGCAGCGTAAGCACGCAAGATACGCAGTATTTT
D gene: NA; clone size: NA; V gene: TRBV7-9; J gene: TRBJ2-7; CDR3 protein: CASSLDGGFYEQYF; CDR3 DNA: TGTGCCAGCAGCCTAGACGGCGGTTTCTACGAGCAGTACTTC
D gene: TRBD2; clone size: many; V gene: TRBV5-1; J gene: TRBJ2-3; CDR3 protein: CASSSIGLAGGFGTDTQYF; CDR3 DNA: TGCGCCAGCAGCTCAATTGGACTAGCGGGAGGGTTCGGAACAGATACGCAGTATTTT
D gene: NA; clone size: NA; V gene: TRBV6-5; J gene: TRBJ2-5; CDR3 protein: CASSPPAEFQETQYF; CDR3 DNA: TGTGCCAGCAGTCCTCCCGCAGAATTCCAAGAGACCCAGTACTTC
D gene: TRBD1; clone size: NA; V gene: TRBV12-3/TRBV12-4; J gene: TRBJ1-4; CDR3 protein: CASRTSSGTGTEKLFF; CDR3 DNA: TGTGCCAGCAGGACTTCTTCCGGGACAGGAACAGAAAAACTGTTTTTT
D gene: NA; clone size: many; V gene: TRBV6-1; J gene: TRBJ1-1; CDR3 protein: CASRFWTDGDTEAFF; CDR3 DNA: TGTGCCAGCAGGTTTTGGACGGACGGGGACACTGAAGCTTTCTTT
D gene: NA; clone size: many; V gene: TRBV5-5; J gene: TRBJ2-3; CDR3 protein: CASSLGRIDTQYF; CDR3 DNA: TGTGCCAGCAGCTTGGGCCGCATAGATACGCAGTATTTT